These T cell receptor beta chains were read from a single sample in a study of T cells in localized non-small cell lung cancer. Only in-frame clones appear in the TCRdb table, and some are missing; sequencing was by immunoSEQ multiplex PCR. The sample has over 30,000 clones; about 90% are singletons. The material was peripheral blood, obtained before any cancer treatment. The origin of the receptors is a woman between 40 and 69 years old with stage I lung adenocarcinoma. CDR3s include the opening cysteine and the closing phenylalanine or tryptophan. D genes are given only for firm matches. Clone size is shown for a subset of rows, as once, few, many or a class of expanded clone.

clone size	D gene	V gene	J gene	CDR3 length	CDR3 protein	CDR3 DNA
NA	NA	TRBV18	TRBJ2-5	14	CASSTNWGEETQYF	TGTGCCAGCTCAACAAATTGGGGGGAAGAGACCCAGTACTTC
once	NA	TRBV18	TRBJ1-1	16	CASSPRRGLGNTEAFF	TGTGCCAGCTCACCCCGAAGGGGTTTAGGGAACACTGAAGCTTTCTTT
NA	TRBD1	TRBV7-6	TRBJ2-5	15	CASSPNRGIRETQYF	TGTGCCAGCAGCCCTAACAGGGGTATTAGGGAGACCCAGTACTTC
NA	TRBD1	TRBV28	TRBJ2-7	14	CASSLRQGDGEQYF	TGTGCCAGCAGTCTTCGACAGGGGGATGGGGAGCAGTACTTC
NA	TRBD1	TRBV11-1	TRBJ2-1	15	CASSLNMQGADEQFF	TGTGCCAGCAGCTTAAATATGCAGGGGGCTGATGAGCAGTTCTTC
NA	NA	TRBV11-2	TRBJ2-1	20	CASSLDVGSHPTSSYNEQFF	TGTGCCAGCAGCTTAGATGTCGGGAGCCACCCCACCAGCTCCTACAATGAGCAGTTCTTC
NA	NA	TRBV30	TRBJ2-7	13	CAWSVGGLGEQYF	TGTGCCTGGAGTGTCGGGGGGCTGGGCGAGCAGTACTTC
NA	NA	TRBV19	TRBJ1-1	14	CASGYRSESTEAFF	TGTGCCAGTGGATACAGGTCGGAGAGCACTGAAGCTTTCTTT
NA	NA	TRBV5-6	TRBJ2-2	15	CASSSIAANTGELFF	TGTGCCAGCAGCTCAATAGCGGCTAACACCGGGGAGCTGTTTTTT
once	NA	TRBV2	TRBJ2-7	13	CASSERGFDEQYF	TGTGCCAGCAGTGAACGGGGGTTCGACGAGCAGTACTTC